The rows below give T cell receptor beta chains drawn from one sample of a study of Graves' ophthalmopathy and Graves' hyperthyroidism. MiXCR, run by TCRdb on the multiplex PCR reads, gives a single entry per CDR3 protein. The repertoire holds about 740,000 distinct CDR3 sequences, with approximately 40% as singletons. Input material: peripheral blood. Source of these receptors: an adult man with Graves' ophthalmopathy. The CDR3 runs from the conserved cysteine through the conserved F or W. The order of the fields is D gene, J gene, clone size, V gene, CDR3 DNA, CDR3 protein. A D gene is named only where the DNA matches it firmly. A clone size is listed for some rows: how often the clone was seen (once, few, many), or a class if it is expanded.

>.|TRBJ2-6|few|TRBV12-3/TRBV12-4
TGTGCCAGCAGCGAGTACACATTTTTGGGGGCTGGGGCCAACGTCCTGACTTTC
CASSEYTFLGAGANVLTF
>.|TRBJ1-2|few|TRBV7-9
TGTGCCAGCAGCTCCCGGGGCGTTTATGGCTACACCTTC
CASSSRGVYGYTF
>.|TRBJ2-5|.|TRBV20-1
TGCAGTGCTATGAGGGAGTTAGAGACCCAGTACTTC
CSAMRELETQYF
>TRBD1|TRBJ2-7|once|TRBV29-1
TGCAGCGTCCAACCCACAGGGGCCGGGACGTTGACCTACGAGCAGTACTTC
CSVQPTGAGTLTYEQYF
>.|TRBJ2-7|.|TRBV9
TGTGCCAGCTCACCGGAGACCTACGAGCAGTACTTC
CASSPETYEQYF
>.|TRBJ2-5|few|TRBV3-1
TGTGCCAGCCAAACAGGACTCCAAGAGACCCAGTACTTC
CASQTGLQETQYF
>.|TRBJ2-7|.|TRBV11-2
TGTGCCAGCAGTCCGTGGGACCCTGGGAGTCCGTACGAGCAGTACTTC
CASSPWDPGSPYEQYF
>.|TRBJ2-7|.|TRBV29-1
TGCAGCGCCTGGCGGGCAGACGCCTACGAGCAGTACTTC
CSAWRADAYEQYF
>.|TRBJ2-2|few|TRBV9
TGTGCCAGCAGCGTAGCTCCAGGGGGGAAGCAAGGGCACGGGGAGCTGTTTTTT
CASSVAPGGKQGHGELFF
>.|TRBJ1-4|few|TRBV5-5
TGTGCCAGCAGCTCCGGACAGTCAGCGGTGGGTGAAAAACTGTTTTTT
CASSSGQSAVGEKLFF
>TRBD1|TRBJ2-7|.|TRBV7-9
TGCGCCAGCAGCCACGCTCCGGGACAGGGAGCCTACGGGCAGTACTTC
CASSHAPGQGAYGQYF
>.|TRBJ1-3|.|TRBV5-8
TGTGCCAGCAGCTTGGAGGCCTCTGGAAACACCATATATTTT
CASSLEASGNTIYF
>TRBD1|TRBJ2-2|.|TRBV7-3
TGTGCCAGCAGCCTAACGGACAGGACCGGGGAGCTGTTTTTT
CASSLTDRTGELFF
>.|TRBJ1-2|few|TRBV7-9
TGTGCCAGCAGCTCTACTATCACGGGTACTAACTATGGCTACACCTTC
CASSSTITGTNYGYTF
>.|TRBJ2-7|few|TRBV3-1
TGTGCCAGCAGCCCAGTCTCGACAGAAGACTACGAGCAGTACTTC
CASSPVSTEDYEQYF
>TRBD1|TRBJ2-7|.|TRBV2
TGTGCCAGCTCCTCCCAAGCAGGGGGCTTCTACGAGCAGTACTTC
CASSSQAGGFYEQYF
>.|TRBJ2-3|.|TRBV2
TGTGCCAGCAGTGAGGACTTAAGCACAGATACGCAGTATTTT
CASSEDLSTDTQYF
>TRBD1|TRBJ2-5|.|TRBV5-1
TGCGCCAGCAGCCTAGGGACAGGGCAACAAGAGACCCAGTACTTC
CASSLGTGQQETQYF
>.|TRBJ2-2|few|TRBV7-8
TGTGCCAGCAGTTCTTCAGGGGAGAACACCGGGGAGCTGTTTTTT
CASSSSGENTGELFF
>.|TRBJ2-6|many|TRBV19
TGCGCCAGCAGTGCAGGGTCTGGGGCCAACGTCCTGACTTTC
CASSAGSGANVLTF
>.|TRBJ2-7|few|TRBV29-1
TGCAGCGTTGAAGGGCAGGGGAGCGAGCAGTACTTC
CSVEGQGSEQYF
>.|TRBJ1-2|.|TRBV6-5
TGTGCCAGCAGTTACTCGATTAATTTCAGATATGGCTACACCTTC
CASSYSINFRYGYTF
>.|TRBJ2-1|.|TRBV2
TGTGCCAGCAGTGGGACCTACAATGAGCAGTTCTTC
CASSGTYNEQFF
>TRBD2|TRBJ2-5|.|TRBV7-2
TGTGCCAGCAGCTTGCGACTAGCTAGGGAGACCCAGTACTTC
CASSLRLARETQYF
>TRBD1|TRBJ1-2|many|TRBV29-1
TGCAGCGTTGAAACGTCGGGACAGGGTTCGTTTGACTATGGCTACACCTTC
CSVETSGQGSFDYGYTF
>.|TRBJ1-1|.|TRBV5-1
TGCGCCAGCAGCTTGGTACCGGGTACCACTGAAGCTTTCTTT
CASSLVPGTTEAFF
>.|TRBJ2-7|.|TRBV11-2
TGTGCCAGCAGCCAAAATAAAGGGGCCCTCTCCTACGAGCAGTACTTC
CASSQNKGALSYEQYF
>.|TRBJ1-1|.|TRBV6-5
TGTGCCAGCAGTTACGGTCGGGCAGGGAGGACGAACACTGAAGCTTTCTTT
CASSYGRAGRTNTEAFF
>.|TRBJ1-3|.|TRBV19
TGTGCCAGTAGTATCGGACGGACAGCTGGAAACACCATATATTTT
CASSIGRTAGNTIYF
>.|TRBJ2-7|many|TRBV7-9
TGTGCCAGCAGCCTCTCACGTGGCGCCTACGAGCAGTACTTC
CASSLSRGAYEQYF
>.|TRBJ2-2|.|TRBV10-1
TGCGCCAGTAGCTCTGAGGGCTCGGGCACCGGGGAGCTGTTTTTT
CASSSEGSGTGELFF